Below are 32 T cell receptor beta chains sequenced from a single sample in a study of OX40 agonist ivuxolimab in advanced cancers. The protocol was immunoSEQ multiplex PCR, while the TCRdb copy is restricted to in-frame clones and leaves out a portion. Here the sample spans some 95,000 clones, roughly 87% being singletons. The starting material was CD4+ or CD8+ T cells sorted from blood, obtained in a trial of the OX40 agonist ivuxolimab. These receptors came from an adult with an advanced solid tumor such as melanoma, head and neck, liver or kidney cancer.

The chain employs TRBV7-2 and TRBJ1-5, with D possibly matching TRBD1 (6 bases). V was clipped by 5 bases and J by 7 bases, with 18 bases between them. The CDR3 has 15 amino acids. Per the germline V gene, CDR1 is SGHTA and CDR2 is FQGNSA. The DNA of the CDR3 is TGTGCCAGCAGCATGGACAGATTCACAAGCCAGCCCCAGCATTTT. Amino acids: CASSMDRFTSQPQHF.

V and J are TRBV6-6 and TRBJ2-7; TRBD1 aligns across 8 bases. The CDR3 sequence is 14 residues long. The germline V gene has CDR1 MNHNY and CDR2 SVGAGI (reference sequence). V dropped 5 bases and J dropped 1; count of bases not matched to a gene: 4. The CDR3 DNA follows: TGTGCCAGCAGTGGCCGGGACAGGTCCTACGAGCAGTACTTC. Residues: CASSGRDRSYEQYF.

The chain couples TRBV5-1 to TRBJ1-4, with D possibly matching TRBD1 (5 bases). From germline, CDR1 is SGHRS and CDR2 YFSETQ. V was trimmed by 5 bases and J by 2 bases, leaving 16 bases between them. The CDR3 length is 16 residues. In nucleotides, the CDR3 is TGCGCCAGCAGTTCGCATACAGGCACCACTAATGAAAAACTGTTTTTT. Amino acid sequence: CASSSHTGTTNEKLFF.

The chain couples TRBV2 to TRBJ1-4; D gene uncertain. This CDR3 comprises 14 residues. Trimming removed 3 bases at V and 4 bases at J, with 9 bases between. The germline CDR1 and CDR2 sequences are SNHLY and FYNNEI. Written as DNA, the CDR3 is TGTGCCAGCAGTGATGTCCGGGGTAATGAAAAACTGTTTTTT. Residues: CASSDVRGNEKLFF.

This clone was seen just once. This sequence joins TRBV27 and TRBJ1-2, with D perhaps matching TRBD1 (6 bases). The CDR3 length is 15 residues. CDR1 MNHEY and CDR2 SMNVEV come from the germline V gene (reference sequence). Trimming left V 4 bases short and J 5 bases short, with 17 bases between. The CDR3 DNA is TGTGCCAGCAGTTCACAGGGCCAAGGGGAGTATGGCTACACCTTC. Protein sequence: CASSSQGQGEYGYTF.

This chain joins TRBV6-1 and TRBJ1-2, with no clear D. The CDR3 contains 14 residues. Trimming pared 6 bases from V and 1 base from J, leaving 12 bases between. Germline values: CDR1 MNHNS, CDR2 SASEGT. The CDR3 coding sequence is TGTGCCAGCAGCCCCTTGGGAGGTAACTATGGCTACACCTTC. Its translation is CASSPLGGNYGYTF.

This clone was observed a few times. The chain is built from TRBV19 and TRBJ2-5, with D possibly TRBD1 on 5 matching bases. V was shortened by 2 bases and J by 4 bases, with 14 bases between the two germline ends. CDR1 is LNHDA and CDR2 is SQIVND in the germline V gene (reference sequence). The CDR3 sequence is 15 residues long. DNA of the CDR3: TGTGCCAGTAGTATATTGGCAGGGTGGTCAGAGACCCAGTACTTC. It codes for CASSILAGWSETQYF.

The chain couples TRBV9 to TRBJ1-2; D perhaps matches TRBD1 (6 bases). CDR3 length equals 13 residues. V was cut by 4 bases and J by 4 bases, with 11 bases left in between. CDR1 and CDR2 (germline): SGDLS, YYNGEE. CDR3 protein: CASSLGGSYGYTF. The CDR3 DNA is TGTGCCAGCAGCCTAGGGGGGAGCTATGGCTACACCTTC.

The rearrangement links TRBV29-1 to TRBJ1-2; 9 bases match TRBD1. The CDR3 loop spans 14 amino acids. V lost 5 bases to trimming and J lost 7 bases; unmatched junction nucleotides: 11. Per the germline V gene, CDR1 is SQVTM and CDR2 is ANQGSEA. CDR3 protein: CSVHATGGASGYTF. The CDR3 DNA follows: TGCAGCGTTCACGCAACAGGGGGCGCCTCTGGCTACACCTTC.

V is TRBV7-9 and J is TRBJ2-1; D is ambiguous. CDR1 and CDR2 (germline): SEHNR, FQNEAQ (reference sequence). The V end was cut by 5 bases, the J end by 8 bases, with 13 bases between. CDR3 length: 13 amino acids. CDR3 loop: CASSPYNKYEQFF. The CDR3 coding sequence is TGTGCCAGCAGCCCATATAACAAGTATGAGCAGTTCTTC.

The rearrangement uses TRBV7-2 and TRBJ2-3, with D tentatively TRBD2 (6 bases). CDR3 length equals 17 residues. V shed 4 bases and J shed 0 bases, with 17 bases lying between them. Germline V gene data show CDR1 as SGHTA and CDR2 as FQGNSA. The CDR3 coding sequence is TGTGCCAGCAGCTCCCGGGAGAGCGCGTTAAGCACAGATACGCAGTATTTT. It translates to CASSSRESALSTDTQYF.

The J gene is TRBJ2-7, the V gene TRBV6-6, with 9 bases matching TRBD2. Germline loops: CDR1 MNHNY, CDR2 SVGAGI (reference sequence). V gave up 0 bases and J gave up 6 bases; unmatched junction bases: 6. The CDR3 sequence is 15 residues long. The CDR3 loop is CASSYSIAGGREQYF. The CDR3 DNA follows: TGTGCCAGCAGTTACTCGATTGCGGGGGGGCGCGAGCAGTACTTC.

The chain joins TRBV28 to TRBJ1-1; TRBD1 aligns across 7 bases. V was pared by 10 bases and J by 5 bases, with 13 bases of the junction left unmatched. The CDR3 spans 14 residues. Per the germline V gene, CDR1 is MDHEN and CDR2 is SYDVKM. CDR3 amino acids: CATRGTATGTEAFF. The CDR3 DNA sequence: TGTGCCACCAGGGGGACGGCAACTGGGACTGAAGCTTTCTTT.

The rearrangement links TRBV7-2 to TRBJ1-1; D unclear. Trimming cost V 2 bases and J 2 bases, with 12 bases left between them. This CDR3 spans 15 amino acids. Germline V gene sequence: CDR1 SGHTA, CDR2 FQGNSA. The CDR3 coding sequence is TGTGCCAGCAGCTTAAATCGTCCGGGAAACACTGAAGCTTTCTTT. Its translation is CASSLNRPGNTEAFF. Combining the CDR3 with reference TRBV7-2 and TRBJ1-1 gives the whole variable domain GAGVSQSPSNKVTEKGKDVELRCDPISGHTALYWYRQSLGQGLEFLIYFQGNSAPDKSGLPSDRFSAERTGGSVSTLTIQRTQQEDSAVYLCASSLNRPGNTEAFFGQGTRLTVV.

This clone was detected once. The chain combines TRBV5-1 with TRBJ1-4, with no clear D. CDR1 and CDR2 (germline): SGHRS, YFSETQ. V dropped 6 bases and J dropped 4 bases, with 10 bases sitting between them. The CDR3 consists of 13 residues. The CDR3 here is CASKVSVNEKLFF. CDR3 bases: TGCGCCAGCAAGGTGTCAGTTAATGAAAAACTGTTTTTT.

Concerning this clone: In this CDR3 the conserved last residue, phenylalanine or tryptophan, is missing, so a read error is likely. V usage is TRBV5-8 and J usage is TRBJ1-6; D not certain. There are 13 residues in the CDR3. V was shortened by 2 bases and J by 7 bases, with 7 bases between the two germline ends. The germline V gene has CDR1 SGHTS and CDR2 YDEGEE. CDR3 protein: CASSFDPNSPLHL. CDR3 DNA sequence: TGTGCCAGCAGCTTCGACCCGAATTCACCCCTCCACCTT.

The chain combines TRBV18 with TRBJ2-5; D gene ambiguous. Trimming took off 5 bases at V and 1 base at J, with 14 bases between the two ends. CDR1 and CDR2 from the germline V gene are KGHSH and LQKENI. This CDR3 comprises 15 residues. The CDR3 region is CASSFYGPSQETQYF. The DNA of the CDR3 is TGTGCCAGCTCATTCTATGGACCCAGCCAAGAGACCCAGTACTTC. Based on the CDR3 plus reference TRBV18 and TRBJ2-5, the full variable domain is NAGVMQNPRHLVRRRGQEARLRCSPMKGHSHVYWYRQLPEEGLKFMVYLQKENIIDESGMPKERFSAEFPKEGPSILRIQQVVRGDSAAYFCASSFYGPSQETQYFGPGTRLLVL.

This clone was found a few times. The V gene is TRBV12-5, the J gene TRBJ2-5; no definite D call. The CDR3 is 12 amino acids. CDR1 and CDR2 from the germline V gene are LGHNT and FRNRAP. The V end was cut by 1 base, the J end by 4 bases, with 4 bases between. The CDR3 loop reads CASGLDGETQYF. Written as DNA, the CDR3 is TGTGCTAGTGGTTTGGACGGAGAGACCCAGTACTTC.

The chain combines TRBV14 with TRBJ1-1; D remains ambiguous. Trimming pared 0 bases from V and 0 bases from J, leaving 14 bases between. CDR3 length equals 17 residues. In germline, CDR1 is SGHDN, CDR2 FVKESK. The CDR3 protein is CASSQDLFGRMNTEAFF. CDR3 nucleotide sequence: TGTGCCAGCAGCCAAGATCTGTTCGGACGGATGAACACTGAAGCTTTCTTT.

This clone was detected once. V and J are TRBV7-9 and TRBJ1-4; 7 bases match TRBD1. From germline, CDR1 is SEHNR and CDR2 FQNEAQ (reference sequence). This CDR3 is built from 15 residues. J gave up 5 bases and V 1 base, and 4 bases lay outside the gene matches. The CDR3 DNA reads as TGTGCCAGCAGCTTAGAGGGGGCGCCCAATGAAAAACTGTTTTTT. This sequence encodes CASSLEGAPNEKLFF.

The CDR3 loop reads CASSLVGTEAFF. CDR3 coding DNA: TGTGCCAGCAGCTTAGTGGGCACTGAAGCTTTCTTT. The chain uses TRBV11-2 and TRBJ1-1; D ambiguous. From germline, CDR1 is SGHAT and CDR2 FQNNGV. V was trimmed by 1 base and J by 4 bases, leaving 4 bases between them. The CDR3 covers 12 residues.

J is TRBJ2-5 and V is TRBV28, with a weak D call TRBD1 (5 bases). Germline assignment: CDR1 MDHEN and CDR2 SYDVKM. V was cut by 10 bases and J by 5 bases, with 11 bases left in between. The CDR3 totals 11 residues. The CDR3 region has the DNA TGTGCCATCTTGACAGATGAGACCCAGTACTTC. Its protein product is CAILTDETQYF.

This clone was found once. The chain uses TRBV5-6 and TRBJ2-7; TRBD2 might be the D (7 bases). Germline lookup yields CDR1 SGHDT and CDR2 YYEEEE. This CDR3 is 13 amino acids long. V lost 4 bases and J lost 4, with 12 bases in between. DNA of the CDR3: TGTGCCAGCAGCCCGGAGGGGGGGTACGAGCAGTACTTC. It yields the protein CASSPEGGYEQYF.

The chain couples TRBV20-1 to TRBJ2-1; D is perhaps TRBD2 (5 bases). The germline V gene encodes CDR1 DFQATT and CDR2 SNEGSKA (reference sequence). There are 11 residues in the CDR3. V lost 8 bases, J lost 5 bases, and 10 bases lay in between. The CDR3 protein is CSTRGDNEQFF. CDR3 nucleotides: TGCAGTACCCGGGGAGACAATGAGCAGTTCTTC.

J is TRBJ1-5 and V is TRBV5-8; D is perhaps TRBD1 (6 bases). The germline V gene has CDR1 SGHTS and CDR2 YDEGEE. The V end lost 4 bases, the J end lost 7 bases, and 9 bases lay between the germline ends. The CDR3 is 12 amino acids. The CDR3 is CASSPGDQPQHF. CDR3 DNA sequence: TGTGCCAGCAGCCCAGGGGACCAGCCCCAGCATTTT.

V gene TRBV19 combines with J gene TRBJ1-1; 7 nucleotides match TRBD1. Trimming removed 5 bases from V and 1 base from J; junction bases left unmatched: 22. The CDR3 loop spans 20 amino acids. CDR1 LNHDA and CDR2 SQIVND come from the germline V gene (reference sequence). In nucleotides, the CDR3 is TGTGCCAGTAGTGGTCCGCGACAGGGACGCCTAAGGGGTGGGAACACTGAAGCTTTCTTT. This encodes CASSGPRQGRLRGGNTEAFF.

This clone came up once. The chain is built from TRBV12-2 and TRBJ1-2. TRBV12-2 is a recognized pseudogene. This CDR3 is 14 amino acids long. CDR3 in amino acids: CASRFLAGSKGYTF. DNA of the CDR3: TGTGCAAGTCGCTTCCTAGCGGGGTCTAAGGGCTACACCTTC.

This clone was counted once. This chain links TRBV14 with TRBJ2-4; D remains ambiguous. This CDR3 contains 15 residues. The V gene's germline CDR1 is SGHDN and CDR2 FVKESK. The V end was cut by 1 base, the J end by 0 bases, with 7 bases between. The CDR3, as DNA: TGTGCCAGCAGCCAAGGACCCCTAGCCAAAAACATTCAGTACTTC. It specifies CASSQGPLAKNIQYF.

Worth noting for this clone: Other DNA variants within this sample encode the same CDR3. V gene TRBV7-9 combines with J gene TRBJ1-3; D remains unclear. V was clipped by 6 bases and J by 0 bases, with 3 bases between them. Germline CDR1 is SEHNR and CDR2 is FQNEAQ (reference sequence). The CDR3 covers 12 residues. CDR3 nucleotide sequence: TGTGCCAGCAGTCCCTCTGGAAACACCATATATTTT. This translates into CASSPSGNTIYF.

This chain joins TRBV18 and TRBJ2-3, with TRBD1 as a possible D gene (6 bases). V shed 2 bases and J shed 2 bases, with 14 bases lying between them. Per germline, CDR1 KGHSH and CDR2 LQKENI. The CDR3 consists of 16 residues. In nucleotides, the CDR3 is TGTGCCAGCTCACCATACGTGGGGGCGAACACAGATACGCAGTATTTT. It encodes CASSPYVGANTDTQYF.

V is TRBV2 and J is TRBJ1-1; D ambiguous. This CDR3 contains 11 residues. V shed 10 bases and J shed 1 base, with 7 bases lying between them. The germline gives CDR1 SNHLY, CDR2 FYNNEI. The CDR3 DNA follows: TGTGCCACATTAGAGAACACTGAAGCTTTCTTT. Encoded protein: CATLENTEAFF.

The CDR3 loop is CASSLVGGTGGPYTF. In nucleotides, the CDR3 is TGTGCCAGCAGCTTAGTTGGGGGGACAGGGGGACCCTACACCTTC. V is TRBV7-2 and J is TRBJ1-2; 11 bases agree with TRBD1. The CDR3 is 15 residues long. Germline V gene data show CDR1 as SGHTA and CDR2 as FQGNSA. Trimming cost V 1 base and J 10 bases; bases outside gene matches: 8.